This TCR beta chain was captured in a study of PD-1 blockade in classical Hodgkin lymphoma. Findings and caveats of the study: Individuals initiating nivolumab under 1 year after ASCT were excluded.

Trimming cost V 5 bases and J 4 bases, with 11 bases left between them. The CDR3 runs 13 residues. Germline loops: CDR1 MDHEN, CDR2 SYDVKM. As for this clone: What it binds is unknown.

Time point denoted: cycle 4 day 1 (C4D1), after more than five weeks of nivolumab. In every patient, relapse followed autologous stem cell transplantation, while exposure to brentuximab vedotin differed. Sequenced by immunoSEQ multiplex PCR; TCRdb stores in-frame clones only, minus some. The sample has approximately 110,000 clones, roughly nine tenths seen once. Sequenced here: peripheral blood mononuclear cells (PBMCs), sampled before the fourth cycle of nivolumab. The clonotype comes from a human donor with classical Hodgkin lymphoma. The rearrangement joins TRBV28 to TRBJ1-2; no clear D. CDR3 coding DNA: TGTGCCAGCAGTCCCATAAGGCCCTATGGCTACACCTTC. Its translation: CASSPIRPYGYTF.